These T cell receptor beta chains were read from a single sample in a study of OX40 agonist ivuxolimab in advanced cancers. Using immunoSEQ multiplex PCR, the repertoire was profiled, and TCRdb retains in-frame clones only, with some absent. The sample gives about 71,000 clones, about 83% of which show up once; around 0.73% is in the top ten. The input for sequencing was CD4+ or CD8+ T cells sorted from blood, taken in a trial of the OX40 agonist ivuxolimab. These receptors all stem from an adult with an advanced solid tumor such as melanoma, head and neck, liver or kidney cancer. CDR3s include the opening cysteine and the closing phenylalanine or tryptophan. A D gene is named only where the DNA matches it firmly. A row's size may be missing; if present it is once, few, many or a size class.

V: TRBV7-8; J: TRBJ1-5; size: .; D: .; CDR3: CASSLRGQGSNQPQHF; DNA: TGTGCCAGCAGCTTAAGAGGGCAGGGGAGCAATCAGCCCCAGCATTTT
V: TRBV18; J: TRBJ2-7; size: .; D: TRBD1; CDR3: CASSPPGRQGGHEQYF; DNA: TGTGCCAGCTCACCACCGGGCAGACAGGGCGGCCACGAGCAGTACTTC
V: TRBV29-1; J: TRBJ1-1; size: few; D: .; CDR3: CSASSTGAEAFF; DNA: TGCAGCGCCTCCTCGACAGGAGCAGAAGCTTTCTTT
V: TRBV9; J: TRBJ1-2; size: few; D: .; CDR3: CASSLQRGAPGYTF; DNA: TGTGCCAGCAGCCTTCAACGGGGGGCTCCTGGCTACACCTTC
V: TRBV9; J: TRBJ1-2; size: .; D: .; CDR3: CASSVDIWGGGYTF; DNA: TGTGCCAGCAGCGTAGACATTTGGGGGGGTGGCTACACCTTC
V: TRBV2; J: TRBJ2-3; size: .; D: TRBD2; CDR3: CARIGLAGGITDTQYF; DNA: TGTGCCAGGATTGGCTTAGCGGGGGGGATCACAGATACGCAGTATTTT
V: TRBV7-2; J: TRBJ2-1; size: .; D: TRBD2; CDR3: CASTLGGGPYNEQFF; DNA: TGTGCCAGCACCTTGGGCGGGGGGCCCTACAATGAGCAGTTCTTC
V: TRBV5-1; J: TRBJ2-7; size: .; D: .; CDR3: CASSLGPALGYEQYF; DNA: TGCGCCAGCAGCTTGGGTCCGGCCTTGGGGTACGAGCAGTACTTC
V: TRBV5-4; J: TRBJ2-4; size: .; D: .; CDR3: CASRGIAVRYF; DNA: TGTGCCAGCAGGGGTATAGCGGTTCGGTACTTC
V: TRBV5-1; J: TRBJ1-2; size: few; D: TRBD1; CDR3: CASSSDRGIRYTF; DNA: TGCGCCAGCAGCTCGGACAGGGGGATTCGCTACACCTTC
V: TRBV19; J: TRBJ1-2; size: .; D: TRBD1; CDR3: CASAYPGTGIEDYGYTF; DNA: TGTGCCAGTGCTTATCCCGGGACAGGGATTGAGGACTATGGCTACACCTTC
V: TRBV28; J: TRBJ2-3; size: once; D: TRBD2; CDR3: CASSFPLTSGGKTDTQYF; DNA: TGTGCCAGCAGTTTTCCCCTCACTAGCGGGGGAAAAACAGATACGCAGTATTTT
V: TRBV5-1; J: TRBJ2-5; size: .; D: .; CDR3: CASALGGEVQETQYF; DNA: TGCGCCAGCGCTTTAGGGGGAGAGGTACAAGAGACCCAGTACTTC
V: TRBV15; J: TRBJ2-3; size: .; D: TRBD2; CDR3: CATSRGLAGGADTQYF; DNA: TGTGCCACCAGCAGGGGACTAGCGGGGGGAGCAGATACGCAGTATTTT
V: TRBV5-5; J: TRBJ2-4; size: .; D: .; CDR3: CASSKNRVGAKNIQYF; DNA: TGTGCCAGCAGCAAGAACAGGGTCGGGGCCAAAAACATTCAGTACTTC
V: TRBV7-2; J: TRBJ1-4; size: .; D: .; CDR3: CASSFVGVRHEKLFF; DNA: TGTGCCAGCAGCTTCGTGGGCGTACGGCATGAAAAACTGTTTTTT
V: TRBV4-1; J: TRBJ1-3; size: .; D: .; CDR3: CASSQDFRVSGNTIYF; DNA: TGCGCCAGCAGCCAAGACTTTAGGGTATCTGGAAACACCATATATTTT
V: TRBV5-1; J: TRBJ2-2; size: once; D: TRBD2; CDR3: CASSSPTSGRVTGELFF; DNA: TGCGCCAGCAGCTCCCCGACTAGCGGGAGAGTCACCGGGGAGCTGTTTTTT
V: TRBV7-2; J: TRBJ2-1; size: .; D: .; CDR3: CASRQGGSYNEQFF; DNA: TGTGCCAGCAGACAGGGAGGGTCCTACAATGAGCAGTTCTTC
V: TRBV11-2; J: TRBJ2-7; size: .; D: .; CDR3: CASSLDWYEQYF; DNA: TGTGCCAGCAGCTTAGATTGGTACGAGCAGTACTTC
V: TRBV18; J: TRBJ2-2; size: .; D: .; CDR3: CASSPGSGRLNTGELFF; DNA: TGTGCCAGCTCACCAGGCTCGGGGAGGTTGAACACCGGGGAGCTGTTTTTT
V: TRBV9; J: TRBJ2-5; size: .; D: .; CDR3: CASSPTQGTGETQYF; DNA: TGTGCCAGCAGCCCGACACAGGGTACCGGAGAGACCCAGTACTTC
V: TRBV11-2; J: TRBJ1-6; size: .; D: .; CDR3: CASRGPVDSPLHF; DNA: TGTGCCAGCAGGGGACCAGTGGATTCACCCCTCCACTTT
V: TRBV13; J: TRBJ1-1; size: .; D: .; CDR3: CASSSRRIPGGTEAFF; DNA: TGTGCCAGCAGCTCCAGGCGGATCCCTGGGGGCACTGAAGCTTTCTTT
V: TRBV13; J: TRBJ1-1; size: few; D: TRBD1; CDR3: CASSSGQAEAFF; DNA: TGTGCCAGCAGCTCGGGACAGGCTGAAGCTTTCTTT
V: TRBV4-1; J: TRBJ2-7; size: .; D: .; CDR3: CASSQDDFEGGTSYEQYF; DNA: TGCGCCAGCAGCCAAGATGATTTCGAAGGCGGGACCTCCTACGAGCAGTACTTC
V: TRBV27; J: TRBJ2-1; size: .; D: .; CDR3: CASSFDSGLRGLKAYNEQFF; DNA: TGTGCCAGCAGTTTTGACTCTGGACTGAGGGGCTTAAAGGCCTACAATGAGCAGTTCTTC